A selection of T cell receptor beta chains follows, all from one sample in a study of beta chain features in type 1 diabetes. Clones were read by immunoSEQ multiplex PCR, and TCRdb kept only the in-frame ones, dropping some. Counted here are approximately 46,000 clones, around 45% occurring once; the ten biggest clones make up roughly 0.13%. The sample taken for sequencing was stem cell memory CD4+ T cells from blood. These TCRs come from a man between 25 and 39 years old with type 1 diabetes. Both conserved end residues are part of each CDR3. Fields, in order: D gene, V gene, J gene, clone size, CDR3 DNA, CDR3 protein. D genes are given only for firm matches. Rows may omit the clone size; those that give it use once, few, many or a size class.

-,TRBV28,TRBJ2-1,few,TGTGCCAGCAGAACCACGGGACAAGACTTAAATGAGCAGTTCTTC,CASRTTGQDLNEQFF
-,TRBV7-9,TRBJ2-5,-,TGTGCCAGCAGCCCACCCATCGGACAGGATGGCGGGGCAGAGACCCAGTACTTC,CASSPPIGQDGGAETQYF
TRBD2,TRBV5-6,TRBJ2-7,-,TGTGCCAGCAGCTCCCGGCGGGGGTCCTACGAGCAGTACTTC,CASSSRRGSYEQYF
-,TRBV6-4,TRBJ2-4,-,TGTGCCAGCAGTGGGCGCGGAGAGGGCCTAGGCAAAAACATTCAGTACTTC,CASSGRGEGLGKNIQYF
-,TRBV28,TRBJ1-5,few,TGTGCCAGCAGTTTGGAACAGGGAAATCAGCCCCAGCATTTT,CASSLEQGNQPQHF
-,TRBV5-1,TRBJ1-3,once,TGCGCCAGCAGCCCGGGAGAGACTCGAGGAAACACCATATATTTT,CASSPGETRGNTIYF
-,TRBV29-1,TRBJ2-7,few,TGCAGCGTTAGGACTCGTTCCTACGAGCAGTACTTC,CSVRTRSYEQYF
-,TRBV28,TRBJ2-3,few,TGTGCCAGCAGTTCCAGGACAGGCACAGATACGCAGTATTTT,CASSSRTGTDTQYF
TRBD2,TRBV15,TRBJ2-2,-,TGTGCCACCAGCCTCGGGGGGGTCGGGGAGCTGTTTTTT,CATSLGGVGELFF
-,TRBV30,TRBJ1-1,-,TGTGCCTGGAGTGGAGGATATGGGGCTTTCTTT,CAWSGGYGAFF
-,TRBV6-6,TRBJ2-3,-,TGTGCCAGCAGTTCGGACTTATCAGATACGCAGTATTTT,CASSSDLSDTQYF
-,TRBV18,TRBJ2-7,-,TGTGCCAGCTCACCACAGGGGAACTCCTACGAGCAGTACTTC,CASSPQGNSYEQYF
-,TRBV7-8,TRBJ2-6,-,TGTGCCAGCAGCTTAGCCCCTAAGAGGGCTGGGGCCAACGTCCTGACTTTC,CASSLAPKRAGANVLTF
-,TRBV28,TRBJ1-3,-,TGTGCCAGTAAGGAGGGGGGGAGCTCTGGAAACACCATATATTTT,CASKEGGSSGNTIYF
-,TRBV7-9,TRBJ2-1,-,TGTGCCAGCAGCTTACAATCTAGCGCTAATGAGCAGTTCTTC,CASSLQSSANEQFF
-,TRBV7-9,TRBJ2-3,-,TGTGCCAGCAGCTTAGATGGGGCGACTAGAGATACGCAGTATTTT,CASSLDGATRDTQYF
TRBD2,TRBV19,TRBJ2-7,once,TGTGCCAGTAGTGTTCTAGCGGACGGCGACGAGCAGTACTTC,CASSVLADGDEQYF
-,TRBV6-4,TRBJ1-1,once,TGTGCCAGCAGTGACTCGACCAGGGGCACTGAAGCTTTCTTT,CASSDSTRGTEAFF
TRBD1,TRBV7-6,TRBJ1-4,-,TGTGCCAGCAGCCCTCGGACAGGCGTATATGAAAAACTGTTTTTT,CASSPRTGVYEKLFF
-,TRBV30,TRBJ2-7,-,TGTGCCCATACAGGGTTTGCCTACGAGCAGTACTTC,CAHTGFAYEQYF
-,TRBV27,TRBJ2-4,-,TGTGCCAGCAGTGCAACCGGGGAAAACATTCAGTACTTC,CASSATGENIQYF
TRBD1,TRBV9,TRBJ2-7,-,TGTGCCAGCAGCTCCAGGGGAGACAGGGCCTACGAGCAGTACTTC,CASSSRGDRAYEQYF
-,TRBV2,TRBJ2-3,few,TGTGCCAGCAGCCAACAGGGAGACGCGGATACGCAGTATTTT,CASSQQGDADTQYF
-,TRBV9,TRBJ2-7,few,TGTGCCAGCAGCCCCAACTTCCCGGGACTGCGAGCCTACGAGCAGTACTTC,CASSPNFPGLRAYEQYF
-,TRBV9,TRBJ2-1,-,TGTGCCAGCAGCGGATCGGGATATAGCAATGAGCAGTTCTTC,CASSGSGYSNEQFF
-,TRBV6-5,TRBJ2-5,-,TGTGCCAGCAAAGACCCGGGAGCCGGGGGGACCCAGTACTTC,CASKDPGAGGTQYF